The source of this T cell receptor (beta chain) is a study of OX40 agonist ivuxolimab in advanced cancers. The assay was immunoSEQ multiplex PCR, and TCRdb's table has in-frame clones only and misses some. The data hold about 8,000 clones, with roughly 90% observed a single time. The CDR3 runs 15 residues. The V segment lost 2 bases and the J segment 8 bases; nucleotides outside the gene matches: 8. Per germline, CDR1 SGDLS and CDR2 YYNGEE. This TCR was recovered from an adult with an advanced solid tumor such as melanoma, head and neck, liver or kidney cancer. The specimen comprised CD4+ or CD8+ T cells sorted from blood, sampled in a trial of the OX40 agonist ivuxolimab. The V and J genes are TRBV9 and TRBJ1-4, with TRBD1 identical over 8 bases. In DNA, the CDR3 is TGTGCCAGCAGCGTCCAGACAGGACAGGGAGAAAAACTGTTTTTT. Translating gives CASSVQTGQGEKLFF.